The source of this T cell receptor (beta chain) is a study of blood T cell repertoires in COVID-19. Study background: The United States, Italy and Spain provided the acute and convalescent COVID-19 samples. PBMCs, B-cell-depleted T cells, or T cells provided the cDNA or gDNA that made up the material.

The CDR3 extends over 18 amino acids. Germline CDR1 LNHDA, CDR2 SQIVND (reference sequence). Trimming at V came to 2 bases and at J to 1 base, leaving 4 bases not matched to a gene. In the source study's methods: Quantification of nucleated cells was approximated via reference gene primer amplification. Produced via immunoSEQ multiplex PCR; TCRdb's table is partial and in-frame only. The V and J calls and clone size are taken from that table; D and trimming were inferred from the DNA. The sample holds about 88,000 clones, 85% to 90% seen once. This chain links TRBV19 with TRBJ2-1, with 14 bases fitting TRBD2. The material sequenced was peripheral blood. The sequence came from a woman in her 70s with acute or convalescent COVID-19. CDR3 in amino acids: CASSIRLAGGQSYNEQFF. CDR3 DNA sequence: TGTGCCAGTAGTATACGACTAGCGGGGGGGCAGTCCTACAATGAGCAGTTCTTC.